This T cell receptor beta chain originates from a study of blood T cell repertoires in COVID-19. As for the study in general: PBMCs, B-cell-depleted T cells, or T cells were the source of the cDNA or gDNA that made up the material.

Germline V gene lookup returns CDR1 MNHEY and CDR2 SMNVEV (reference sequence). Trimming removed 3 bases at V and 2 bases at J, with 11 bases between. This CDR3 has 15 amino acids. Seattle researchers signed up patients amid active infection and tracked them longitudinally. As originally analysed: Counts of nucleated cells, estimated from reference gene primer amplification, were obtained. This table comes from immunoSEQ multiplex PCR, and its TCRdb copy is limited to in-frame clones, with some not included. The D gene and trimming were derived from the DNA, and the V and J assignments and clone size from that table. Here the sample spans about 62,000 clones, more than 80% being singletons.

This clonotype was obtained from a woman aged 55-75 years with COVID-19, enrolled during active disease. The sample consisted of peripheral blood. This rearrangement joins TRBV27 to TRBJ2-1, with D hard to call. The CDR3 DNA reads as TGTGCCAGCAGTTTCTCAGGTTATACCTACAATGAGCAGTTCTTC. This translates into CASSFSGYTYNEQFF.